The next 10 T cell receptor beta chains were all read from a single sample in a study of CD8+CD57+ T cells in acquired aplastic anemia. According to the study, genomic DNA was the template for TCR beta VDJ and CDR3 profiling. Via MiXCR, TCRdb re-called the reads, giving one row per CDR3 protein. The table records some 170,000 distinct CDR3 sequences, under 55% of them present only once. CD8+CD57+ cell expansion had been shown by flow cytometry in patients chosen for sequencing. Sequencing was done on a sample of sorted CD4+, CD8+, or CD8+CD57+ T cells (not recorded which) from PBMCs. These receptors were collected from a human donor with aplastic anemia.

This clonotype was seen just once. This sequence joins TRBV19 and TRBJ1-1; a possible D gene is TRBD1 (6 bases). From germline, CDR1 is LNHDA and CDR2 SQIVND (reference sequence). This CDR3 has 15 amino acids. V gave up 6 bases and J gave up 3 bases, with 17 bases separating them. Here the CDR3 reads CASSPTGILDTEAFF. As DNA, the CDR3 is TGTGCCAGTAGCCCCACAGGGATATTGGACACTGAAGCTTTCTTT.

CDR3: CASSRGRSYEQYF. CDR3 nucleotides: TGTGCCAGCAGCAGGGGGCGGTCTTACGAGCAGTACTTC. The chain carries TRBV9 and TRBJ2-7, with 7 bases that match TRBD1. The CDR3 runs to 13 residues. Trimming at V came to 4 bases and at J to 4 bases, leaving 5 bases not matched to a gene. Germline V gene sequence: CDR1 SGDLS, CDR2 YYNGEE.

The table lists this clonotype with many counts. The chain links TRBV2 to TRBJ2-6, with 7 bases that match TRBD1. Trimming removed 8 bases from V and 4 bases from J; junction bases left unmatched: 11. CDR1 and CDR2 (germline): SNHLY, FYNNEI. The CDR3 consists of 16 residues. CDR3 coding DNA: TGTGCCAGCTGGAGTCCGACAGGGCCCGGGGCCAACGTCCTGACTTTC. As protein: CASWSPTGPGANVLTF.

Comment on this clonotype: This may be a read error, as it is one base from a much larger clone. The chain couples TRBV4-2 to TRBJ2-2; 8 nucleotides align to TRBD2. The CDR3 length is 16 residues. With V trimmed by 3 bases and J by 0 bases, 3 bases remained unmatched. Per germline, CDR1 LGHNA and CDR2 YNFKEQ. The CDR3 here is CASSHEGLANTGELFF. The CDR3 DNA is TGTGCCAGCAGCCACGAGGGACTAGCGAACACCGGGGAGCTGTTTTTT.

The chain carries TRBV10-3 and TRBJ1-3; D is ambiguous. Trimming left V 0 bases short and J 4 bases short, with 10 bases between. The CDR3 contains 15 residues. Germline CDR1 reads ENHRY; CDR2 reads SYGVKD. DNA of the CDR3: TGTGCCATCAGTGAGTCGACACCGGCAGGAAACACCATATATTTT. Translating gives CAISESTPAGNTIYF.

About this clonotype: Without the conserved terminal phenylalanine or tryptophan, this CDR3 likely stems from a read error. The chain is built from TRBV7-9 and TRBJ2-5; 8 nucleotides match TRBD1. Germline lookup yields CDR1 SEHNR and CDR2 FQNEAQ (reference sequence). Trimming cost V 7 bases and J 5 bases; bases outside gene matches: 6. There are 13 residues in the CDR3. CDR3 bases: TGTGCCAGCAAAGACAGGGGTTGGGAGACCCAGTACCTC. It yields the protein CASKDRGWETQYL.

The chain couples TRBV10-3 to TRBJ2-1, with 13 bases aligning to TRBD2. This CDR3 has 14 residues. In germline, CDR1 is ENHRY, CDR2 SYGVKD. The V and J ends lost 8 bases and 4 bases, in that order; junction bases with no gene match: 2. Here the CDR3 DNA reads TGTGCCATCGCGGGACTAGCGGGGTACAATGAGCAGTTCTTC. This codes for CAIAGLAGYNEQFF.

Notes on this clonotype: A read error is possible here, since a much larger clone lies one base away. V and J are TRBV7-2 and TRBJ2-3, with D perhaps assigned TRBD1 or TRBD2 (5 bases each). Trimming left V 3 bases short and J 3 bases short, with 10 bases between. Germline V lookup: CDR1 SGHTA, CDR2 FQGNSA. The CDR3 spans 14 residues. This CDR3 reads CTSSFGGFTDTQYF. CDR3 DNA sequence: TGTACCAGCAGCTTTGGGGGTTTTACAGATACGCAGTATTTT.

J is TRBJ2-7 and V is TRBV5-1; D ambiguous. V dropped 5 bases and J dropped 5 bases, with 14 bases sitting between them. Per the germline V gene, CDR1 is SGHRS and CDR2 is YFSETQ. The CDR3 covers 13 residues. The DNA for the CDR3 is TGCGCCAGCAGATCCCCCCACGTGAACGAGCAGTACTTC. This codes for CASRSPHVNEQYF. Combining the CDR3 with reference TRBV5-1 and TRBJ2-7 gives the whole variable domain KAGVTQTPRYLIKTRGQQVTLSCSPISGHRSVSWYQQTPGQGLQFLFEYFSETQRNKGNFPGRFSGRQFSNSRSEMNVSTLELGDSALYLCASRSPHVNEQYFGPGTRLTVT.

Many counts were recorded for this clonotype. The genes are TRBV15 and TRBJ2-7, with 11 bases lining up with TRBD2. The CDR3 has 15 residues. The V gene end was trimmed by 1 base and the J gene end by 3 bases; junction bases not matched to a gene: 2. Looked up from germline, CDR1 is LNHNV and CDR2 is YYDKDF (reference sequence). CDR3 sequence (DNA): TGTGCCACCAGCAGAGTGACTAGCGGGGACTACGAGCAGTACTTC. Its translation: CATSRVTSGDYEQYF.